The rows below give T cell receptor beta chains drawn from one sample of a study of blood T cell repertoires in COVID-19. Clones were read by immunoSEQ multiplex PCR, and TCRdb kept only the in-frame ones, dropping some. The sample contains under 70,000 clones, under 80% of which appear only once. Sequencing was done on a sample of peripheral blood. Source of these receptors: a man in his fifties or sixties with acute or convalescent COVID-19. CDR3s include the opening cysteine and the closing phenylalanine or tryptophan. The D gene is left open where the match is weak. Only some rows state a clone size, as once, few, many or a class for expanded clones.

>TRBJ2-5|NA|NA|TRBV5-1|15
CASSKGGGAAETQYF
TGCGCCAGCAGCAAGGGGGGGGGCGCTGCGGAGACCCAGTACTTC
>TRBJ2-1|few|TRBD1|TRBV2|15
CASRPRGYSYNEQFF
TGTGCCAGCAGGCCCAGGGGGTACTCCTACAATGAGCAGTTCTTC
>TRBJ1-2|NA|TRBD1|TRBV5-1|15
CASSHQGGESYGYTF
TGCGCCAGCAGCCATCAGGGGGGAGAGTCCTATGGCTACACCTTC
>TRBJ2-7|NA|TRBD1|TRBV6-5|14
CASSRTGVKDEQYF
TGTGCCAGCAGCCGGACAGGGGTCAAGGACGAGCAGTACTTC
>TRBJ2-1|NA|NA|TRBV6-6|14
CASSYSGGGDEQFF
TGTGCCAGCAGTTACTCAGGGGGTGGCGATGAGCAGTTCTTC
>TRBJ1-6|NA|TRBD1|TRBV5-1|15
CASSLQRDRNSPLHF
TGCGCCAGCAGCTTGCAGAGGGACAGAAATTCACCCCTCCACTTT
>TRBJ2-1|NA|NA|TRBV19|15
CASSIAGRSYNEQFF
TGTGCCAGTAGTATAGCGGGGAGGTCCTACAATGAGCAGTTCTTC
>TRBJ2-2|NA|TRBD2|TRBV6-2/TRBV6-3|16
CASSYSPSGLTGELFF
TGTGCCAGCAGTTACTCGCCTAGCGGGCTCACCGGGGAGCTGTTTTTT
>TRBJ2-1|NA|TRBD2|TRBV29-1|13
CSVGTSGYNEQFF
TGCAGCGTAGGGACTAGCGGGTACAATGAGCAGTTCTTC
>TRBJ2-1|NA|NA|TRBV21-1|19
CASSKERGNGQRFYNEQFF
TGTGCCAGCAGCAAAGAGCGCGGTAACGGACAGAGATTCTACAATGAGCAGTTCTTC
>TRBJ2-5|once|NA|TRBV9|19
CASSVGPGQGTSGQETQYF
TGTGCCAGCAGCGTAGGGCCGGGACAGGGGACTAGCGGTCAAGAGACCCAGTACTTC